The following is a T cell receptor beta chain sequence with its context. What it recognizes is unknown. From the 120-subject validation cohort, which was separate from the approximately 720-subject first cohort, the donors were drawn. TCRdb keeps only in-frame clones here, not all; method: immunoSEQ multiplex PCR. The sample contains more than 45,000 clones, about 91% of which appear only once. This sample is part of a study of cytomegalovirus exposure and HLA in healthy donors. Findings and caveats of the study: Reports described diagnosis of cytomegalovirus status by the classifier as highly specific and sensitive. The authors listed 150 or so TCR beta chains as cytomegalovirus-associated.

Sequencing input: PBMCs. This TCR was sampled from a woman aged 25 to 39 in good health and CMV-seronegative.

The CDR3 reads CASSRTGLANGEQYF. DNA of the CDR3: TGTGCCAGCAGCCGTACCGGACTAGCGAATGGCGAGCAGTACTTC. V gene TRBV6-5 combines with J gene TRBJ2-7; 9 nucleotides agree with TRBD2. Germline values: CDR1 MNHEY, CDR2 SVGAGI. This CDR3 region has 15 residues. After removal of 6 bases from V and 6 bases from J, the junction contained 12 bases not matched to a gene.